A single sample gave rise to the 29 T cell receptor beta chains below, sequenced in a study of blood T cell repertoires in COVID-19. Measured with immunoSEQ multiplex PCR; TCRdb has only the in-frame clones, and not every one. The repertoire holds under 300,000 clones, with roughly nine tenths as singletons. Sequenced input: peripheral blood. The receptors derive from a woman in her 30s with COVID-19, enrolled during active disease.

This sequence joins TRBV7-9 and TRBJ2-1; TRBD2 matches at 9 bases. This CDR3 is built from 15 residues. Trimming removed 1 base from V and 7 bases from J; junction bases left unmatched: 5. The germline CDR1 and CDR2 sequences are SEHNR and FQNEAQ (reference sequence). CDR3 region: CASSLVAGEMNEQFF. The CDR3 nucleotides read TGTGCCAGCAGCTTAGTAGCGGGGGAGATGAATGAGCAGTTCTTC.

This sequence joins TRBV28 and TRBJ2-3; 9 nucleotides line up with TRBD2. CDR3 size: 14 residues. Trimming took 5 bases from V and 6 from J; bases not matched to a gene: 6. The germline gives CDR1 MDHEN, CDR2 SYDVKM. This chain's CDR3 is CASSPASGGDTQYF. CDR3 sequence (DNA): TGTGCCAGCAGTCCTGCGAGCGGGGGGGATACGCAGTATTTT.

This clone was detected once. This chain uses TRBV13 with TRBJ2-7; D ambiguous. Trimming pared 0 bases from V and 3 bases from J, leaving 3 bases between. The CDR3 sequence is 12 residues long. The germline V gene encodes CDR1 PRHDT and CDR2 FYEKMQ (reference sequence). The CDR3 nucleotides are TGTGCCAGCAGCTTAGGCTACTACGAGCAGTACTTC. This codes for CASSLGYYEQYF.

This clone was found once. The chain carries TRBV4-2 and TRBJ2-7; 12 bases align to TRBD2. J lost 7 bases, V lost 0 bases, and 7 bases had no gene match. Per the germline V gene, CDR1 is LGHNA and CDR2 is YNFKEQ. This CDR3 is 16 amino acids long. This CDR3 is CASSQDASGGAQEQYF. The CDR3, as DNA: TGTGCCAGCAGCCAAGATGCTAGCGGGGGGGCCCAAGAGCAGTACTTC.

V and J are TRBV18 and TRBJ2-1; 14 bases align to TRBD2. Trimming removed 3 bases from V and 3 bases from J; junction bases left unmatched: 7. CDR3 length: 18 amino acids. Germline V gene data show CDR1 as KGHSH and CDR2 as LQKENI. DNA of the CDR3: TGTGCCAGCTCACCCGGGACTAGCGGGGGAGTCCACTACAATGAGCAGTTCTTC. Translated, it gives CASSPGTSGGVHYNEQFF.

The chain recombines TRBV27 with TRBJ2-7, with 8 nucleotides matching TRBD2. The CDR3 has 15 residues. The trim removed 5 bases at V and 2 bases at J, leaving 8 bases unmatched. Germline CDR1 is MNHEY and CDR2 is SMNVEV (reference sequence). The CDR3 region is CASSNAAGAPYEQYF. In DNA form, the CDR3 reads TGTGCCAGCAGTAACGCAGCGGGGGCACCCTACGAGCAGTACTTC.

This chain connects TRBV27 to TRBJ2-3; tentative D call: TRBD2 (6 bases). The CDR3 loop spans 14 amino acids. CDR1 and CDR2 from the germline V gene are MNHEY and SMNVEV (reference sequence). V shed 6 bases and J shed 3 bases, with 13 bases lying between them. Here the CDR3 reads CASSLGRGTDTQYF. The CDR3 coding sequence is TGTGCCAGCAGCCTTGGACGGGGGACAGATACGCAGTATTTT.

V and J are TRBV10-1 and TRBJ2-3, with 8 nucleotides matching TRBD2. Germline V CDR1 and CDR2: WNHNN, SYGVQD (reference sequence). CDR3 size: 16 residues. V was pared by 5 bases and J by 2 bases, with 9 bases of the junction left unmatched. Here the CDR3 DNA reads TGCGCCAGCAGTCCTTTTGCGGGGGGATACACAGATACGCAGTATTTT. Translation gives CASSPFAGGYTDTQYF.

This clone was seen ten or more times. CDR3 bases: TGTGCCAGCAGTGAAAACCAGCGGGGGGCCGGGGAGCAGTTCTTC. It translates to CASSENQRGAGEQFF. V is TRBV2 and J is TRBJ2-1, with 9 nucleotides matching TRBD2. The trim removed 2 bases at V and 10 bases at J, leaving 9 bases unmatched. The length of the CDR3 is 15 residues. CDR1 is SNHLY, CDR2 FYNNEI, per germline.

The rearrangement uses TRBV27 and TRBJ1-2; the match to TRBD1 covers 10 bases. The V and J ends lost 6 bases and 5 bases, in that order; junction bases with no gene match: 6. The CDR3 runs 14 residues. Per germline, CDR1 MNHEY and CDR2 SMNVEV (reference sequence). CDR3 residues: CASRGTGAKYGYTF. For the CDR3, the DNA is TGTGCCAGCAGGGGGACAGGGGCGAAATATGGCTACACCTTC.

The V gene is TRBV12-3 or TRBV12-4, the J gene TRBJ2-5; unclear D gene. V lost 6 bases, J lost 0 bases, and 5 bases lay in between. This CDR3 is built from 12 residues. CDR3 DNA sequence: TGTGCCAGCAGGAGGTACCAAGAGACCCAGTACTTC. Translation: CASRRYQETQYF.

The rearrangement links TRBV18 to TRBJ2-5, with D perhaps matching TRBD1 (7 bases). Germline V gene sequence: CDR1 KGHSH, CDR2 LQKENI. This CDR3 is 15 amino acids long. Trimming left V 6 bases short and J 4 bases short, with 18 bases between. This chain's CDR3 is CASSPVQGTGETQYF. CDR3 bases: TGTGCCAGCTCCCCGGTACAGGGGACTGGAGAGACCCAGTACTTC.

The chain joins TRBV28 to TRBJ1-2; no definite D call. V was trimmed by 4 bases and J by 3 bases, leaving 12 bases between them. Per germline, CDR1 MDHEN and CDR2 SYDVKM. This CDR3 region has 14 residues. CDR3 residues: CASSSAGGDYGYTF. The CDR3 DNA reads TGTGCCAGCAGTTCGGCAGGAGGCGACTATGGCTACACCTTC.

The rearrangement links TRBV18 to TRBJ2-7; 9 nucleotides agree with TRBD1. The germline CDR1 and CDR2 sequences are KGHSH and LQKENI. J was trimmed by 0 bases and V by 2 bases; bases with no gene match: 5. The CDR3 covers 16 residues. The CDR3 region is CASSPRTGGPSYEQYF. The CDR3 DNA reads as TGTGCCAGCTCACCAAGAACAGGGGGCCCCTCCTACGAGCAGTACTTC.

This sequence joins TRBV4-2 and TRBJ2-7, with a tentative D call TRBD1 (5 bases). The CDR3 runs 16 residues. Germline-derived CDR1 and CDR2 are LGHNA and YNFKEQ. V gave up 0 bases and J gave up 0 bases, with 12 bases separating them. CDR3 protein: CASSQESDSRSYEQYF. CDR3 bases: TGTGCCAGCAGCCAAGAATCCGACAGCCGCTCCTACGAGCAGTACTTC.

V and J are TRBV10-3 and TRBJ1-1; TRBD1 matches at 12 bases. This CDR3 contains 16 residues. Germline assignment: CDR1 ENHRY and CDR2 SYGVKD. Trimming removed 6 bases from V and 1 base from J; junction bases left unmatched: 6. CDR3 residues: CAIRPGQGARNTEAFF. For the CDR3, the DNA is TGTGCCATCAGACCGGGACAGGGGGCAAGGAACACTGAAGCTTTCTTT.

This chain links TRBV2 with TRBJ1-4; D perhaps matches TRBD1 (6 bases). This CDR3 has 14 residues. Looked up from germline, CDR1 is SNHLY and CDR2 is FYNNEI. V dropped 4 bases and J dropped 7 bases, with 13 bases sitting between them. This CDR3 reads CASSVDRRSEKLFF. In nucleotides, the CDR3 is TGTGCCAGCAGTGTCGACAGGAGAAGTGAAAAACTGTTTTTT.

The CDR3, as DNA: TGTGCCAGCAGTGGTTCGTGGACAGGGGCCTCCTACGAGCAGTACTTC. Translation gives CASSGSWTGASYEQYF. J is TRBJ2-7 and V is TRBV2; 9 nucleotides line up with TRBD1. Germline CDR1 reads SNHLY; CDR2 reads FYNNEI. V dropped 4 bases and J dropped 0; count of bases not matched to a gene: 7. The CDR3 totals 16 residues. Looking up the rest from reference TRBV2 and TRBJ2-7 gives the full variable domain: EPEVTQTPSHQVTQMGQEVILRCVPISNHLYFYWYRQILGQKVEFLVSFYNNEISEKSEIFDDQFSVERPDGSNFTLKIRSTKLEDSAMYFCASSGSWTGASYEQYFGPGTRLTVT.

There are a few counts of this clone. This chain connects TRBV19 to TRBJ1-5; maybe TRBD1 (6 bases). The germline gives CDR1 LNHDA, CDR2 SQIVND (reference sequence). The V end was cut by 1 base, the J end by 2 bases, with 18 bases between. CDR3 size: 18 residues. The CDR3 DNA reads as TGTGCCAGTAGTATAGGAAAGGCAGGGGTAAGGGGCAATCAGCCCCAGCATTTT. It codes for CASSIGKAGVRGNQPQHF.

The genes are TRBV30 and TRBJ1-4, with 7 bases aligning to TRBD1. The CDR3 extends over 13 amino acids. Per germline, CDR1 GTSNPN and CDR2 SVGIG (reference sequence). J was trimmed by 7 bases and V by 4 bases; bases with no gene match: 6. CDR3 residues: CAWTGQDSEKLFF. In DNA, the CDR3 is TGTGCCTGGACCGGACAGGATAGTGAAAAACTGTTTTTT.

For this clone: The junction does not match germline at one end; this may be a read error. The chain is built from TRBV11-2 and TRBJ1-2; TRBD1 matches at 10 bases. Germline loops: CDR1 SGHAT, CDR2 FQNNGV. This CDR3 spans 14 amino acids. CDR3 protein: CASRYIDRGQSAVF. CDR3 DNA: TGTGCCAGCAGATATATCGACAGGGGGCAAAGCGCTGTCTTC.

This chain uses TRBV2 with TRBJ1-6, with D possibly TRBD1 on 6 matching bases. Germline CDR1 is SNHLY and CDR2 is FYNNEI. This CDR3 has 16 amino acids. The V end was cut by 3 bases, the J end by 1 base, with 10 bases between. The CDR3 DNA reads as TGTGCCAGCAGTGAGGGGGGGCGGTCCTATAATTCACCCCTCCACTTT. Translating it yields CASSEGGRSYNSPLHF.

The rearrangement links TRBV11-3 to TRBJ2-1, with TRBD2 matching 9 bases. Germline CDR1 is SGHNT and CDR2 is YENEEA. The trim removed 1 base at V and 10 bases at J, leaving 11 bases unmatched. The CDR3 covers 16 residues. DNA of the CDR3: TGTGCCAGCAGCTTAGTTGGCGGGGGGGCGCATTCCGAGCAGTTCTTC. Translating it yields CASSLVGGGAHSEQFF.

The chain couples TRBV2 to TRBJ1-1, with TRBD1 matching over 9 bases. CDR1 is SNHLY, CDR2 FYNNEI, per germline. CDR3 length equals 15 residues. V was clipped by 4 bases and J by 4 bases; unmatched bases: 7. The CDR3 DNA is TGTGCCAGCAGTGTACAGGGGGCTTGGGGCACTGAAGCTTTCTTT. As protein: CASSVQGAWGTEAFF.

The chain combines TRBV3-1 (or the pseudogene TRBV3-2) with TRBJ2-1, with TRBD1 matching over 9 bases. The germline gives CDR1 LGHDT, CDR2 YNNKEL (reference sequence). This CDR3 region has 15 residues. The V segment lost 3 bases and the J segment 3 bases; nucleotides outside the gene matches: 3. CDR3 in amino acids: CASSHRTGDYNEQFF. CDR3 sequence (DNA): TGTGCCAGCAGCCACCGGACAGGGGACTACAATGAGCAGTTCTTC.

The V call is TRBV7-8, the J call TRBJ1-2; 7 bases align to TRBD1. CDR1 and CDR2 (germline): SGHVS, FQNEAQ. With V trimmed by 7 bases and J by 3 bases, 11 bases remained unmatched. This CDR3 contains 15 residues. The CDR3 here is CASTDLQGSDYGYTF. The CDR3 DNA sequence: TGTGCCAGCACTGATTTACAGGGGTCTGACTATGGCTACACCTTC.

This clone was seen repeatedly, ten times or more. The chain combines TRBV29-1 with TRBJ2-7; TRBD1 agrees at 9 bases. The V gene's germline CDR1 is SQVTM and CDR2 ANQGSEA. The CDR3 is 14 residues long. J lost 0 bases, V lost 5 bases, and 5 bases had no gene match. The CDR3 protein is CSVLGQGSSYEQYF. Here the CDR3 DNA reads TGCAGCGTTTTGGGACAGGGAAGCTCCTACGAGCAGTACTTC.

Points on this clone: At one end, the junction sequence differs from germline, possibly due to a read error. The chain couples TRBV5-1 to TRBJ1-1, with D maybe TRBD1 (6 bases). The CDR3 is 11 residues long. Germline V gene data show CDR1 as SGHRS and CDR2 as YFSETQ. The CDR3 protein is CASRLDREAFF. The CDR3 DNA sequence: TGCGCCAGCAGATTGGACAGAGAAGCTTTCTTT.

The V gene is TRBV3-1 (or the pseudogene TRBV3-2), the J gene TRBJ2-7; 7 bases are shared with TRBD2. Germline CDR1 reads LGHDT; CDR2 reads YNNKEL (reference sequence). The CDR3 is made up of 16 amino acids. V gave up 1 base and J gave up 4 bases; unmatched junction bases: 10. This chain's CDR3 is CASSQVTSAIKYEQYF. In nucleotides, the CDR3 is TGTGCCAGCAGCCAAGTAACTAGCGCGATTAAATACGAGCAGTACTTC.